The 10 T cell receptor beta chains listed next were all sequenced from one sample in a study of T cell responses to AZD1222 COVID-19 vaccine. Measured with immunoSEQ multiplex PCR; TCRdb has only the in-frame clones, and not every one. Of approximately 180,000 clones listed, 80% to 90% are singletons. The source material was peripheral blood, sampled on day 0 of AZD1222 vaccination. These receptors were collected from an adult in good health.

This clone was counted between two and nine times. The rearrangement uses TRBV30 and TRBJ1-4; 8 bases are shared with TRBD1. Trimming removed 3 bases from V and 8 bases from J; junction bases left unmatched: 5. The CDR3 contains 13 residues. CDR1 is GTSNPN, CDR2 SVGIG, per germline (reference sequence). CDR3 bases: TGTGCCTGGAGGAACCCAGGGGGCGAAAAACTGTTTTTT. This sequence encodes CAWRNPGGEKLFF.

The genes are TRBV4-1 and TRBJ2-2; D is ambiguous. The CDR3 has 16 amino acids. Deletions cut 1 base from V and 2 bases from J, with 11 bases between. CDR1 is MGHRA, CDR2 YSYEKL, per germline. DNA of the CDR3: TGCGCCAGCAGCCAAGGCACGGCAGCTAACACCGGGGAGCTGTTTTTT. The encoded protein is CASSQGTAANTGELFF.

The chain couples TRBV9 to TRBJ2-3, with D possibly TRBD2 on 5 matching bases. Germline CDR1 SGDLS, CDR2 YYNGEE. The CDR3 is 14 residues long. The V and J ends lost 0 bases and 4 bases respectively, with 9 bases between them. The CDR3 bases are TGTGCCAGCAGCGTAGAGTTGAGGGCAGATACGCAGTATTTT. This codes for CASSVELRADTQYF. Complete variable domain (other parts from reference TRBV9 and TRBJ2-3): DSGVTQTPKHLITATGQRVTLRCSPRSGDLSVYWYQQSLDQGLQFLIQYYNGEERAKGNILERFSAQQFPDLHSELNLSSLELGDSALYFCASSVELRADTQYFGPGTRLTVL.

The V call is TRBV5-1, the J call TRBJ1-3, with D possibly being TRBD1 (6 bases). The germline gives CDR1 SGHRS, CDR2 YFSETQ. V gave up 0 bases and J gave up 2 bases, with 9 bases separating them. The length of the CDR3 is 15 residues. The CDR3 nucleotides are TGCGCCAGCAGCTTGGCGGCAGGGGCTGGAAACACCATATATTTT. Its translation: CASSLAAGAGNTIYF.

The chain recombines TRBV6-1 with TRBJ2-7, with D perhaps matching TRBD1 (5 bases). The V end was cut by 3 bases, the J end by 5 bases, with 8 bases between. This CDR3 region has 12 residues. Germline-derived CDR1 and CDR2 are MNHNS and SASEGT. CDR3 region: CASSDQGNEQYF. In DNA form, the CDR3 reads TGTGCCAGCAGTGACCAGGGTAACGAGCAGTACTTC.

The gene calls are TRBV7-3 and TRBJ2-3, with D hard to call. This CDR3 is built from 18 residues. From germline, CDR1 is SGHTA and CDR2 FQGTGA. Trimming left V 0 bases short and J 2 bases short, with 18 bases between. The CDR3 bases are TGTGCCAGCAGCTTAACCCCCCCAACAAGGTTGATCACAGATACGCAGTATTTT. This encodes CASSLTPPTRLITDTQYF.

V is TRBV18 and J is TRBJ1-1; 9 bases agree with TRBD1. Trimming removed 3 bases from V and 4 bases from J; junction bases left unmatched: 6. Germline V CDR1 and CDR2: KGHSH, LQKENI. This CDR3 contains 15 residues. Here the CDR3 reads CASSPKTGGSTEAFF. DNA for the CDR3: TGTGCCAGCTCACCGAAGACAGGGGGAAGCACTGAAGCTTTCTTT.

This CDR3 is CASLKPGPFANEQFF. Written as DNA, the CDR3 is TGTGCCAGCCTCAAACCGGGCCCATTCGCCAATGAGCAGTTCTTC. The chain carries TRBV5-8 and TRBJ2-1; D is unclear. The germline V gene has CDR1 SGHTS and CDR2 YDEGEE. V was clipped by 7 bases and J by 6 bases, with 20 bases between them. The CDR3 is 15 residues long.

This chain links TRBV29-1 with TRBJ2-1; 10 nucleotides match TRBD2. The CDR3 spans 13 residues. V gave up 6 bases and J gave up 9 bases; unmatched junction bases: 8. CDR1 SQVTM and CDR2 ANQGSEA come from the germline V gene. CDR3 in DNA: TGCAGCGTGACCGGGACTAGCGACGCTGAGCAGTTCTTC. Amino acid sequence: CSVTGTSDAEQFF.

The rearrangement links TRBV12-3 or TRBV12-4 to TRBJ1-4; D unclear. The CDR3 totals 12 residues. V was trimmed by 3 bases and J by 8 bases, leaving 7 bases between them. CDR3 sequence reads: CASSFSWEKLFF. In DNA form, the CDR3 reads TGTGCCAGCAGTTTCAGTTGGGAAAAACTGTTTTTT.